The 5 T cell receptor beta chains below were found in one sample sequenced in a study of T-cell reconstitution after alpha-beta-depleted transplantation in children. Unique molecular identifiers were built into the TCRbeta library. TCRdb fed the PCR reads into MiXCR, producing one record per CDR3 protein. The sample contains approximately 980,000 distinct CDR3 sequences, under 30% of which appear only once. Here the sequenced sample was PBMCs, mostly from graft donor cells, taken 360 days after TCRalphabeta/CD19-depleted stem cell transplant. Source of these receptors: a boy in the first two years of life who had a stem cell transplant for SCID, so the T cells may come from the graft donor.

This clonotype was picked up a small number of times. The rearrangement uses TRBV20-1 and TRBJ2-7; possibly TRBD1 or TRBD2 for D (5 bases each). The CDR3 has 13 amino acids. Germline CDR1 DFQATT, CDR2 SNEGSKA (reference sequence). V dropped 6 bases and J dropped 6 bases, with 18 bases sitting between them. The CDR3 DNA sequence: TGCAGTGCCGCAGGCACCGGGGCCTTCGAGCAGTACTTC. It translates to CSAAGTGAFEQYF.

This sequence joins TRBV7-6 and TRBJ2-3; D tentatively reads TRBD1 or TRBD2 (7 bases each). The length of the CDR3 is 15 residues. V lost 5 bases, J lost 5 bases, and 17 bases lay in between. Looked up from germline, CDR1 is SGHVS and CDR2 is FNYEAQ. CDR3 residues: CASSPQQGRVDTQYF. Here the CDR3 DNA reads TGTGCCAGCAGCCCCCAACAGGGGAGGGTAGATACGCAGTATTTT.

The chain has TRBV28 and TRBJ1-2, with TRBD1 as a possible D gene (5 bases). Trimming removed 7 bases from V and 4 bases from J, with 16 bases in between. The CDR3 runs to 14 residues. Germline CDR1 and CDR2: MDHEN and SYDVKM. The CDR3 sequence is CASTPLQEGYGYTF. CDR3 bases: TGTGCCAGCACCCCGTTACAGGAGGGCTATGGCTACACCTTC.

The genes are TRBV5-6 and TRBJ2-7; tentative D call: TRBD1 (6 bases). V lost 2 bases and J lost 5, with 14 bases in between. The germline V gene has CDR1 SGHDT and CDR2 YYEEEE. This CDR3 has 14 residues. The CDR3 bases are TGTGCCAGCAGCTTTCGGGGCAGGGGCCACGAGCAGTACTTC. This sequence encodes CASSFRGRGHEQYF.

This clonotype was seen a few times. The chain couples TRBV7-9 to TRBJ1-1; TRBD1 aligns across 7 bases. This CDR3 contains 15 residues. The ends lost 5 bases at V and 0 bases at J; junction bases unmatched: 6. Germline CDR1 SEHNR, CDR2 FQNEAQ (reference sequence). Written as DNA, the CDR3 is TGTGCCAGCAGCCCACGGACAGGAGTGAACACTGAAGCTTTCTTT. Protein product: CASSPRTGVNTEAFF.